The 25 T cell receptor beta chains below were found in one sample sequenced in a study of coeliac disease. TCRdb keeps only in-frame clones here, not all; method: immunoSEQ multiplex PCR. The table includes roughly 7,000 clones, 55% to 65% detected once. Sequencing input: lamina propria lymphocytes from the gut. These receptors were obtained from an older woman with active celiac disease.

The J gene is TRBJ2-5, the V gene TRBV5-4, with 10 bases matching TRBD2. The J call may be incorrect, as the DNA end agrees better with TRBJ2-7. The germline V gene has CDR1 SGHNT and CDR2 YYREEE (reference sequence). The CDR3 sequence is 15 residues long. The CDR3 nucleotides read TGTGCCAGCAGGTCCTCCGGGACTAGCGAAGGCGAGCAGTACTTC. Protein sequence: CASRSSGTSEGEQYF.

The chain has TRBV11-2 and TRBJ2-7, with TRBD2 identical over 7 bases. The CDR3 covers 17 residues. Per the germline V gene, CDR1 is SGHAT and CDR2 is FQNNGV. V gave up 3 bases and J gave up 4 bases; unmatched junction bases: 15. DNA for the CDR3: TGTGCCAGCAGCTTCCGGTTAGCGGGTGTGCATTGGTACGAGCAGTACTTC. Translated: CASSFRLAGVHWYEQYF.

This chain joins TRBV4-1 and TRBJ2-5, with 11 bases lining up with TRBD2. The CDR3 has 14 residues. Germline V gene data show CDR1 as MGHRA and CDR2 as YSYEKL. V lost 6 bases, J lost 10 bases, and 10 bases stayed unmatched. The CDR3: CASSLPGTSGLQYF. CDR3 in DNA: TGCGCCAGCAGTCTCCCCGGGACTAGCGGTCTCCAGTACTTC.

Turning to this clone: Its ends do not fully match the called genes, so a read error is possible. In DNA form, the CDR3 reads TGTGCCAGCAGCGTAGGGCCGGGACTCGGGGTTCGAGATACGCGGTATTTT. This encodes CASSVGPGLGVRDTRYF. The V and J genes are TRBV7-3 and TRBJ2-3; possible D gene TRBD2, 6 bases. Germline V lookup: CDR1 SGHTA, CDR2 FQGTGA. The CDR3 is 17 residues long. Complete variable domain (other parts from reference TRBV7-3 and TRBJ2-3): GAGVSQTPSNKVTEKGKYVELRCDPISGHTALYWYRQSLGQGPEFLIYFQGTGAADDSGLPNDRFFAVRPEGSVSTLKIQRTERGDSAVYLCASSVGPGLGVRDTRYFGPGTRLTVL.

This chain connects TRBV5-6 to TRBJ1-2; D possibly corresponds to TRBD1 (5 bases). V lost 4 bases to trimming and J lost 5 bases, with 15 bases between them. The CDR3 covers 14 residues. CDR1 is SGHDT, CDR2 YYEEEE, per germline. The DNA of the CDR3 is TGTGCCAGCAGCACGACAGCAGATTGGTATGGCTACACCTTC. This gives the protein CASSTTADWYGYTF.

V usage is TRBV27 and J usage is TRBJ1-6, with 7 bases identical to TRBD1. CDR3 length equals 14 residues. V lost 6 bases, J lost 7 bases, and 6 bases stayed unmatched. Germline CDR1 is MNHEY and CDR2 is SMNVEV (reference sequence). Written as DNA, the CDR3 is TGTGCCAGCAGGTTTCAGGGGGACAATTCACCCCTCCACTTT. Amino acids: CASRFQGDNSPLHF.

This clone showed up just a few times. This rearrangement joins TRBV27 to TRBJ2-1; 14 bases are a match to TRBD2. Looked up from germline, CDR1 is MNHEY and CDR2 is SMNVEV (reference sequence). This CDR3 spans 17 amino acids. V dropped 3 bases and J dropped 10; count of bases not matched to a gene: 11. The CDR3 loop is CASSLGTSGSGVEEQFF. As DNA, the CDR3 is TGTGCCAGCAGTTTGGGGACTAGCGGGAGCGGTGTCGAGGAGCAGTTCTTC.

CDR3 DNA: TGTGCCAGCAGCTGGGACAGGGGTGTGGGAGATACGCAGTATTTT. Its translation is CASSWDRGVGDTQYF. The chain uses TRBV5-6 and TRBJ2-3; 10 positions agree with TRBD1. CDR3 length: 15 amino acids. V lost 3 bases, J lost 5 bases, and 6 bases stayed unmatched. CDR1 and CDR2 from the germline V gene are SGHDT and YYEEEE.

This clone was observed a single time. Its ends do not fully match the called genes, so a read error is possible. The gene calls are TRBV12-5 and TRBJ1-4, with D tentatively TRBD1 (5 bases). CDR3 length: 15 residues. Germline CDR1 is LGHNT and CDR2 is FRNRAP. In DNA, the CDR3 is TGTGCTAGTGGTTTGGTGGCAGGGCCTAATGAAAAACTGCTTTTT. Amino acid sequence: CASGLVAGPNEKLLF.

This clone was detected a few times. The genes are TRBV4-3 and TRBJ1-2; 7 bases agree with TRBD1. V gave up 4 bases and J gave up 3 bases; unmatched junction bases: 2. This CDR3 has 13 residues. The V gene's germline CDR1 is LGHNA and CDR2 YSLEER. CDR3 amino acids: CASSRQGDYGYTF. The CDR3 DNA reads TGCGCCAGCAGCCGCCAGGGGGACTATGGCTACACCTTC.

This clone was detected a few times. The chain recombines TRBV7-3 with TRBJ1-1; no clear D gene. Trimming took off 0 bases at V and 1 base at J, with 15 bases between the two ends. The CDR3 has 17 residues. Per germline, CDR1 SGHTA and CDR2 FQGTGA. The DNA for the CDR3 is TGTGCCAGCAGCTTAACGATCACGACAACGGAGAACACTGAAGCTTTCTTT. This encodes CASSLTITTTENTEAFF.

The chain joins TRBV9 to TRBJ2-7; tentatively, D is TRBD1 (6 bases). Germline CDR1 SGDLS, CDR2 YYNGEE. Trimming stripped 0 bases from V and 2 bases from J, with 12 bases between. The CDR3 extends over 15 amino acids. In DNA form, the CDR3 reads TGTGCCAGCAGCGTAGGGCAGGGGAACCCCTACGAGCAGTACTTC. Amino acids: CASSVGQGNPYEQYF. Complete variable domain (other parts from reference TRBV9 and TRBJ2-7): DSGVTQTPKHLITATGQRVTLRCSPRSGDLSVYWYQQSLDQGLQFLIQYYNGEERAKGNILERFSAQQFPDLHSELNLSSLELGDSALYFCASSVGQGNPYEQYFGPGTRLTVT.

This clone was picked up one time. V and J are TRBV18 and TRBJ1-1; D possibly corresponds to TRBD1 (6 bases). The germline CDR1 and CDR2 sequences are KGHSH and LQKENI. This CDR3 spans 14 amino acids. The V end lost 3 bases, the J end lost 2 bases, and 10 bases lay between the germline ends. This chain's CDR3 is CASSPDRSNTEAFF. Here the CDR3 DNA reads TGTGCCAGCTCACCGGACAGATCCAACACTGAAGCTTTCTTT.

In its sample, this clone was seen a few times. The J gene is TRBJ2-2, the V gene TRBV7-2; maybe TRBD2 (5 bases). The CDR3 covers 15 residues. In germline, CDR1 is SGHTA, CDR2 FQGNSA. Trimming stripped 7 bases from V and 0 bases from J, with 12 bases between. The CDR3 DNA sequence: TGTGCCAGCACCTGGACTGGGACGAACACCGGGGAGCTGTTTTTT. Translating it yields CASTWTGTNTGELFF. The full variable domain, its missing parts supplied by reference TRBV7-2 and TRBJ2-2, is GAGVSQSPSNKVTEKGKDVELRCDPISGHTALYWYRQSLGQGLEFLIYFQGNSAPDKSGLPSDRFSAERTGGSVSTLTIQRTQQEDSAVYLCASTWTGTNTGELFFGEGSRLTVL.

V usage is TRBV11-1 and J usage is TRBJ2-3, with D uncertain. In germline, CDR1 is SGHAT, CDR2 FQDESV (reference sequence). Trimming removed 5 bases from V and 6 bases from J, with 12 bases in between. This CDR3 region has 13 residues. The CDR3 loop is CASSPRLEDTQYF. The CDR3 coding sequence is TGTGCCAGCAGCCCACGACTGGAGGATACGCAGTATTTT. The variable domain in full, completed from reference TRBV11-1 and TRBJ2-3, reads EAEVAQSPRYKITEKSQAVAFWCDPISGHATLYWYRQILGQGPELLVQFQDESVVDDSQLPKDRFSAERLKGVDSTLKIQPAELGDSAMYLCASSPRLEDTQYFGPGTRLTVL.

The chain uses TRBV2 and TRBJ1-6; 8 bases match TRBD1. Germline CDR1 SNHLY, CDR2 FYNNEI. This CDR3 is 15 amino acids long. Trimming at V came to 3 bases and at J to 7 bases, leaving 5 bases not matched to a gene. CDR3 coding DNA: TGTGCCAGCAGTGAGGACAGGGTCTACAATTCACCCCTCCACTTT. It specifies CASSEDRVYNSPLHF.

The chain couples TRBV7-2 to TRBJ2-2; maybe TRBD1 (6 bases). The V gene's germline CDR1 is SGHTA and CDR2 FQGNSA. With 5 bases removed from V and 4 bases from J, the gap between germline ends came to 14 bases. The CDR3 loop spans 15 amino acids. DNA for the CDR3: TGTGCCAGCAGCCTTCCTGGACAGTCCACCGGGGAGCTGTTTTTT. Translating it yields CASSLPGQSTGELFF.

This clone was seen only a few times. The gene calls are TRBV13 and TRBJ1-4; TRBD1 is a possible D gene (5 bases). Germline CDR1 and CDR2: PRHDT and FYEKMQ (reference sequence). The V end lost 5 bases, the J end lost 3 bases, and 13 bases lay between the germline ends. The CDR3 contains 15 residues. For the CDR3, the DNA is TGTGCCAGCAGCCAATCGAAGGGGCCTAATGAAAAACTGTTTTTT. Its protein product is CASSQSKGPNEKLFF.

This clone was seen more than once but under ten times. The rearrangement links TRBV5-8 to TRBJ1-5; D is ambiguous. Germline CDR1 is SGHTS and CDR2 is YDEGEE. The V and J ends lost 5 bases and 2 bases respectively, with 8 bases between them. There are 13 residues in the CDR3. The DNA of the CDR3 is TGTGCCAGCAGGCGGGAGGGCAATCAGCCCCAGCATTTT. Translating it yields CASRREGNQPQHF.

This chain connects TRBV7-2 to TRBJ1-3; no reliable D call. The CDR3 has 13 residues. From germline, CDR1 is SGHTA and CDR2 FQGNSA. The V end lost 1 base, the J end lost 2 bases, and 3 bases lay between the germline ends. CDR3 bases: TGTGCCAGCAGCTTAGGAGCTGGAAACACCATATATTTT. Protein product: CASSLGAGNTIYF. Using reference TRBV7-2 and TRBJ1-3 for the parts outside the CDR3, the full variable domain is GAGVSQSPSNKVTEKGKDVELRCDPISGHTALYWYRQSLGQGLEFLIYFQGNSAPDKSGLPSDRFSAERTGGSVSTLTIQRTQQEDSAVYLCASSLGAGNTIYFGEGSWLTVV.

This clone was counted between two and nine times. The V gene is TRBV6-5, the J gene TRBJ2-7; TRBD1 agrees at 9 bases. V shed 6 bases, J shed 3 bases, and the junction held 3 bases outside the gene matches. The germline V gene has CDR1 MNHEY and CDR2 SVGAGI. The CDR3 extends over 13 amino acids. The CDR3 region has the DNA TGTGCCAGCAGGCGACAGGGGGGCTACGAGCAGTACTTC. It codes for CASRRQGGYEQYF.

This clone has more than one count but fewer than ten. The CDR3 nucleotides are TGTGCCAGTGAGAGCCCAATCTTGGGGAGGCTCGAGCAGTACTTC. Translation gives CASESPILGRLEQYF. The gene calls are TRBV2 and TRBJ2-7, with a tentative D call TRBD2 (6 bases). The CDR3 loop spans 15 amino acids. V lost 9 bases and J lost 6, with 24 bases in between. Looked up from germline, CDR1 is SNHLY and CDR2 is FYNNEI.

This clone was observed a handful of times. V usage is TRBV5-1 and J usage is TRBJ2-5, with 10 positions matching TRBD2. The V gene's germline CDR1 is SGHRS and CDR2 YFSETQ. CDR3 length: 15 residues. Unmatched junction bases numbered 10, after V lost 7 bases and J lost 4 bases. The DNA for the CDR3 is TGCGCCAGCCGTGGGACTAGCGACCGCGGAGAGACCCAGTACTTC. Translating gives CASRGTSDRGETQYF.

With respect to this clone: This CDR3 is also generated by other DNA sequences in the sample. The rearrangement links TRBV11-2 to TRBJ1-5, with 11 bases identical to TRBD1. The trim removed 1 base at V and 0 bases at J, leaving 5 bases unmatched. Germline CDR1 SGHAT, CDR2 FQNNGV. The CDR3 is made up of 18 amino acids. The CDR3 here is CASSLGTGGPFSNQPQHF. CDR3 DNA sequence: TGTGCCAGCAGCTTAGGGACAGGGGGCCCTTTTAGCAATCAGCCCCAGCATTTT.

This clone was found a few times. This sequence joins TRBV29-1 and TRBJ2-1; 7 bases align to TRBD2. J gave up 1 base and V 3 bases, and 3 bases lay outside the gene matches. The CDR3 sequence is 14 residues long. Germline V gene data show CDR1 as SQVTM and CDR2 as ANQGSEA. CDR3 sequence: CSVDQGGSYNEQFF. In DNA form, the CDR3 reads TGCAGCGTTGATCAGGGAGGGTCCTACAATGAGCAGTTCTTC.